These 5 T cell receptor beta chains share one sample of origin, sequenced in a study of T cell responses to AZD1222 COVID-19 vaccine. Sequenced by immunoSEQ multiplex PCR; TCRdb stores in-frame clones only, minus some. The table records 80,000 or so clones, more than 85% of them present only once. The sample was peripheral blood, taken on day 0 of AZD1222 vaccination. The receptors originated from an adult in good health.

This clone has just one count. This chain uses TRBV5-1 with TRBJ2-2; 7 nucleotides align to TRBD1. The junction had 4 bases not matched to a gene; V was cut back by 4 bases and J by 4 bases. The CDR3 is made up of 14 amino acids. Germline V gives CDR1 SGHRS, CDR2 YFSETQ. The CDR3 DNA is TGCGCCAGCAGCGAGGGGGCCCGCACCGGGGAGCTGTTTTTT. Protein product: CASSEGARTGELFF.

This chain links TRBV7-9 with TRBJ1-1, with 7 bases matching TRBD1. The CDR3 is made up of 13 amino acids. V was pared by 6 bases and J by 8 bases, with 9 bases of the junction left unmatched. Germline CDR1 reads SEHNR; CDR2 reads FQNEAQ (reference sequence). CDR3 protein: CASSYNLQGEAFF. For the CDR3, the DNA is TGTGCCAGCAGTTATAACCTACAGGGGGAAGCTTTCTTT.

The V gene is TRBV3-1 (or the pseudogene TRBV3-2), the J gene TRBJ1-3; D is undetermined. The CDR3 is made up of 14 amino acids. Germline lookup yields CDR1 LGHDT and CDR2 YNNKEL (reference sequence). The V and J ends lost 3 bases and 4 bases respectively, with 10 bases between them. Written as DNA, the CDR3 is TGTGCCAGCAGCCAGGGCAGGAGGGGAAACACCATATATTTT. It encodes CASSQGRRGNTIYF.

The chain has TRBV19 and TRBJ1-3; the D is unclear. The V gene's germline CDR1 is LNHDA and CDR2 SQIVND (reference sequence). Trimming stripped 8 bases from V and 0 bases from J, with 11 bases between. The CDR3 has 14 residues. CDR3 amino acids: CASSIGLSGNTIYF. DNA of the CDR3: TGTGCCAGTTCAATCGGTCTCTCTGGAAACACCATATATTTT.

The J gene is TRBJ2-5, the V gene TRBV27; 12 nucleotides align to TRBD2. This CDR3 has 17 residues. CDR1 is MNHEY, CDR2 SMNVEV, per germline (reference sequence). V trimming: 6 bases; J trimming: 5 bases; junction bases outside the gene matches: 13. The CDR3 reads CASRPSGGALMGETQYF. The CDR3 nucleotides are TGTGCCAGCAGGCCTAGCGGGGGGGCTCTAATGGGGGAGACCCAGTACTTC.